The rows below give T cell receptor beta chains drawn from one sample of a study of blood T cell repertoires in COVID-19. Profiling relied on immunoSEQ multiplex PCR, and the TCRdb table lists in-frame clones only, not all of them. The sample includes 200,000 to 250,000 clones, around four fifths seen only once; the top ten take 4.8%. The sequencing input was PBMCs or T cells enriched from blood (not recorded which). These receptors originate from a woman between 50 and 59 years old who had been exposed to COVID-19. Each CDR3 is given with its conserved first and last residue. Clone size appears in some rows only: once, few, many, or a class for an expanded clone.

V gene	clone size	J gene	CDR3 protein
TRBV5-4	-	TRBJ2-3	CASSTETGTSGGLTDTQYF
TRBV18	-	TRBJ1-5	CASSPGSSSNQPQHF
TRBV6-5	-	TRBJ2-3	CASSRSGDTQYF
TRBV6-5	-	TRBJ1-1	CASTYQGSTEAFF
TRBV11-2	few	TRBJ1-5	CASRRGERQPQHF
TRBV7-9	-	TRBJ1-4	CASSLPSTGEDNEKLFF
TRBV2	-	TRBJ1-2	CASSDAGEYYGYTF
TRBV7-2	-	TRBJ2-7	CASSRDRAGSSYEQYF
TRBV18	-	TRBJ2-5	CASSPPAGQETQYF
TRBV5-1	-	TRBJ2-2	CASSFKRGGGTNTGELFF
TRBV7-8	-	TRBJ2-7	CASSFSIEQYF
TRBV27	-	TRBJ1-2	CASSRTVNYGYTF
TRBV2	-	TRBJ1-5	CASMSRGSNQPQHF
TRBV6-5	-	TRBJ2-2	CASTRTANTGELFF
TRBV6-2/TRBV6-3	-	TRBJ1-6	CASSYSAGRDSPLHF
TRBV6-1	-	TRBJ2-2	CASSERYHTGELFF
TRBV10-3	-	TRBJ1-5	CATAGRNQPQHF
TRBV7-2	-	TRBJ2-5	CASSLASEYQETQYF
TRBV6-2/TRBV6-3	-	TRBJ2-5	CASSPGGGLRKETQYF
TRBV6-1	-	TRBJ1-2	CASSEAGGGAYGYTF
TRBV24-1	-	TRBJ1-5	CATSDSGQVSRPQHF
TRBV7-3	-	TRBJ1-6	CASSGTGEYGSPLHF
TRBV27	few	TRBJ1-2	CASSFGLGPYGYTF
TRBV10-2	once	TRBJ1-2	CASEQGGGYTF
TRBV9	-	TRBJ2-7	CASSEGQGYYEQYF
TRBV27	-	TRBJ1-5	CASSDQGSLKNQPQHF
TRBV2	once	TRBJ1-1	CASVEARVAFF
TRBV4-3	-	TRBJ1-6	CASSQDRSSYNSPLHF
TRBV11-2	-	TRBJ1-1	CASSLMGRRGTEAFF
TRBV7-2	-	TRBJ2-3	CASSSGQGVGDTQYF
TRBV6-5	-	TRBJ1-2	CASSYLDRAAGYTF
TRBV28	few	TRBJ1-3	CASSFYGGKAAGNTIYF
TRBV19	-	TRBJ1-2	CASSTRVPSLYGYTF
TRBV5-6	-	TRBJ1-4	CASSLGGRGGEKLFF
TRBV19	-	TRBJ2-7	CASSITGNTYEQYF
TRBV24-1	-	TRBJ1-5	CATSGGTQNQPQHF
TRBV10-3	-	TRBJ1-2	CAISGGQGSGYTF
TRBV29-1	-	TRBJ2-1	CSGDRGTGGPNEQFF
TRBV12-3/TRBV12-4	few	TRBJ1-1	CASRLGPEAFF
TRBV12-5	-	TRBJ2-1	CASGLGLAGGHYNEQFF
TRBV5-4	-	TRBJ2-5	CASSRGTDQETQYF
TRBV29-1	-	TRBJ1-5	CSVAQGVAQPQHF
TRBV4-1	-	TRBJ1-2	CASSQRDSFYGYTF
TRBV6-1	-	TRBJ2-6	CASSERSGGLSSGANVLTF
TRBV18	-	TRBJ2-3	CASSPRRTGVTDTQYF
TRBV5-4	-	TRBJ1-2	CASSFQGDYGYTF
TRBV7-2	once	TRBJ1-2	CASSSQGNYGYTF
TRBV28	-	TRBJ1-1	CASSLQREAFF
TRBV10-1	-	TRBJ2-3	CASSERTGTGGTDTQYF
TRBV27	-	TRBJ1-6	CARSRGAGGDNSPLHF
TRBV7-2	-	TRBJ2-1	CASSLGPQTINEQFF
TRBV27	-	TRBJ2-5	CASSLAGGRAETQYF
TRBV12-5	-	TRBJ1-2	CASGWGRDGYTF
TRBV5-5	-	TRBJ1-5	CASSSTGTKNQPQHF